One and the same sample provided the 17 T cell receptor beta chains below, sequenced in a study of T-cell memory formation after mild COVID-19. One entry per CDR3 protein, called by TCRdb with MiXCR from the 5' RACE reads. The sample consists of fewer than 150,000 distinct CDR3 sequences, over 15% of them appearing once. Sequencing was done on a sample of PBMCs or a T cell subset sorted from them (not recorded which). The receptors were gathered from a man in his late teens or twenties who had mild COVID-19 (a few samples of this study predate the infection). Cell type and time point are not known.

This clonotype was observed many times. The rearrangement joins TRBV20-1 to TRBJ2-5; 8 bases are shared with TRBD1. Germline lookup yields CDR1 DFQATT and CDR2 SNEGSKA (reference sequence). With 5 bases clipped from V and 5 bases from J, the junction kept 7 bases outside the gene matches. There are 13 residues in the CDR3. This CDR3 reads CSAGDRGRETQYF. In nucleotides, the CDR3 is TGCAGTGCTGGCGACAGGGGCCGGGAGACCCAGTACTTC.

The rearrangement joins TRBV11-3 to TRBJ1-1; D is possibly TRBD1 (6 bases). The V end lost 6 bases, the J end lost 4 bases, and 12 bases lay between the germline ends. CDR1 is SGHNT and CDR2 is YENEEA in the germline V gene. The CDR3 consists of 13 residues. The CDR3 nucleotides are TGTGCCAGCAGTCAGGGGAGTGGCACTGAAGCTTTCTTT. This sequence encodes CASSQGSGTEAFF.

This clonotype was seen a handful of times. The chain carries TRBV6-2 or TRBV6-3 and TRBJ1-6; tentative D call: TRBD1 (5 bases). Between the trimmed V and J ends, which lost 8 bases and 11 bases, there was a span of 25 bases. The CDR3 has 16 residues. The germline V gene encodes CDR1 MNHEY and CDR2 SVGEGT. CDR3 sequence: CASGHSGQSGLAPLHF. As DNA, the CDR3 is TGTGCCAGCGGCCACTCAGGGCAATCTGGTTTGGCACCCCTCCACTTT.

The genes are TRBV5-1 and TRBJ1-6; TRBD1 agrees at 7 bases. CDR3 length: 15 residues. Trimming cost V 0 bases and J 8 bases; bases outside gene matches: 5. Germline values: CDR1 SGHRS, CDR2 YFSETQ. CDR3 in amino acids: CASSLGDRDYSPLHF. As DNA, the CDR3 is TGCGCCAGCAGCTTGGGAGACAGGGACTATTCACCCCTCCACTTT.

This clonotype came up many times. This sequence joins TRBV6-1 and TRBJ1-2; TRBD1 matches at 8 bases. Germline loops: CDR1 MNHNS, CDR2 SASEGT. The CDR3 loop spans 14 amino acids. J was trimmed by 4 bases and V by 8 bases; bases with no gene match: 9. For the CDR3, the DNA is TGTGCCAGCCACGTGGGGACAGGCCCCTATGGCTACACCTTC. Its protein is CASHVGTGPYGYTF.

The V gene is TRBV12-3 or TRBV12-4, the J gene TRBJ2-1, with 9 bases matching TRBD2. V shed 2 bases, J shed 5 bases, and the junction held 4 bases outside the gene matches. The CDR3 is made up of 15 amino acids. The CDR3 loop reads CASSLMGLADNEQFF. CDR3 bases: TGTGCCAGCAGTTTAATGGGACTAGCCGACAATGAGCAGTTCTTC.

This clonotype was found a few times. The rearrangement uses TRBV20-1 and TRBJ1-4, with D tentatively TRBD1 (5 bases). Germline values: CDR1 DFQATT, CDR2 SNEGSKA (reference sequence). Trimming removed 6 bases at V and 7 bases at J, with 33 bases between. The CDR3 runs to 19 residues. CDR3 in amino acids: CSAYGVSGTEYNGGEKLFF. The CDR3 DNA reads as TGCAGTGCGTACGGGGTCTCCGGGACCGAGTACAATGGGGGTGAAAAACTGTTTTTT.

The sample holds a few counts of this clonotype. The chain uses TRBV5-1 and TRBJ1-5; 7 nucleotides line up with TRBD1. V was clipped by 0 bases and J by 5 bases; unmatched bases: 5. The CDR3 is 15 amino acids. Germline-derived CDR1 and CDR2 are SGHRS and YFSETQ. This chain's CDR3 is CASSLEGDRDQPQHF. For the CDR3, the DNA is TGCGCCAGCAGCTTGGAGGGGGACAGAGATCAGCCCCAGCATTTT.

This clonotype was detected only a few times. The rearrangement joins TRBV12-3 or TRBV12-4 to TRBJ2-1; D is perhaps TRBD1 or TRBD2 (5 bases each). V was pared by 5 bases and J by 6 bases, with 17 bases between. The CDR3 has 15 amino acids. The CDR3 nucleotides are TGTGCCAGCAGTCCTGTGGGGCTCGGAGGCAATGAGCAGTTCTTC. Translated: CASSPVGLGGNEQFF.

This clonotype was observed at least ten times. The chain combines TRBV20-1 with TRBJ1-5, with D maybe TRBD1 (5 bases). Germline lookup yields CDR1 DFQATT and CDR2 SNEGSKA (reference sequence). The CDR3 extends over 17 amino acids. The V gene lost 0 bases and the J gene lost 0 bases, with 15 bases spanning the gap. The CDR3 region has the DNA TGCAGTGCTAGAGAGTTTGGGGGGATTCCTAGCAATCAGCCCCAGCATTTT. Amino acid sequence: CSAREFGGIPSNQPQHF.

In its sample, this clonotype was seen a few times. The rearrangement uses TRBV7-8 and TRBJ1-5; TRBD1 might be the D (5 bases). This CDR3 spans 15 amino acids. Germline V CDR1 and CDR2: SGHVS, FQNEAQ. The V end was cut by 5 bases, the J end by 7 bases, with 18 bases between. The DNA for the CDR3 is TGTGCCAGCAGCCCTCGGTTGACGGGGCGACAGCCCCAGCATTTT. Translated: CASSPRLTGRQPQHF.

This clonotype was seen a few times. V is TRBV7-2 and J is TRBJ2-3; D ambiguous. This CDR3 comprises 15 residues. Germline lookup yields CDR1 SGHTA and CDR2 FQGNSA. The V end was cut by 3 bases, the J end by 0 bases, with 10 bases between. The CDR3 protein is CASSLRAPSTDTQYF. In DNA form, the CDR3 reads TGTGCCAGCAGCTTGAGAGCGCCTAGCACAGATACGCAGTATTTT.

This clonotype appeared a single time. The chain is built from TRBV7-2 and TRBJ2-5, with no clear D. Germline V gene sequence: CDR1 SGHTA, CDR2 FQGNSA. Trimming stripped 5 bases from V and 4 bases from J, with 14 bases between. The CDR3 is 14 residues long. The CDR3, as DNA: TGTGCCAGCAGCCGGGTCTCCTCTTTAGAGACCCAGTACTTC. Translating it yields CASSRVSSLETQYF. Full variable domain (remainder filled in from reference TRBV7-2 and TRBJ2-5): GAGVSQSPSNKVTEKGKDVELRCDPISGHTALYWYRQSLGQGLEFLIYFQGNSAPDKSGLPSDRFSAERTGGSVSTLTIQRTQQEDSAVYLCASSRVSSLETQYFGPGTRLLVL.

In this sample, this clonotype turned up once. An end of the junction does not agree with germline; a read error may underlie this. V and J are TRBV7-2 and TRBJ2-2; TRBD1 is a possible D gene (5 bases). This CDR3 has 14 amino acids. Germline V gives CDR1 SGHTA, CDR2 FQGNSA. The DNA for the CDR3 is TGTGCCAGCAGCTTTCGACAGAACACCTGGGAGCTGTTTTTT. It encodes CASSFRQNTWELFF. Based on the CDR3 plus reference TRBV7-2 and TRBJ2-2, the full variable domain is GAGVSQSPSNKVTEKGKDVELRCDPISGHTALYWYRQSLGQGLEFLIYFQGNSAPDKSGLPSDRFSAERTGGSVSTLTIQRTQQEDSAVYLCASSFRQNTWELFFGEGSRLTVL.

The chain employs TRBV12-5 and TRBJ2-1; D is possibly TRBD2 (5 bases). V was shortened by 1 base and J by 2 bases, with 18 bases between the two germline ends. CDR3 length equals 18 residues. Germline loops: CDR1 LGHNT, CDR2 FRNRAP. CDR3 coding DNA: TGTGCTAGTGGTTTGGGAGCGTCGACCCTAGCCCCCTACAATGAGCAGTTCTTC. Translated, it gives CASGLGASTLAPYNEQFF.

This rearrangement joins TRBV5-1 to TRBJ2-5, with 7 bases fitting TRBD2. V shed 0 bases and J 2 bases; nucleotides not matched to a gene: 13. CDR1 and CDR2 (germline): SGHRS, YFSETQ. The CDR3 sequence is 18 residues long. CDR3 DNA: TGCGCCAGCAGCTTGGAGGGTTGGGGACCAGCGGGGCAAGAGACCCAGTACTTC. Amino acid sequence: CASSLEGWGPAGQETQYF. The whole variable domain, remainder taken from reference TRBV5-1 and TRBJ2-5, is KAGVTQTPRYLIKTRGQQVTLSCSPISGHRSVSWYQQTPGQGLQFLFEYFSETQRNKGNFPGRFSGRQFSNSRSEMNVSTLELGDSALYLCASSLEGWGPAGQETQYFGPGTRLLVL.

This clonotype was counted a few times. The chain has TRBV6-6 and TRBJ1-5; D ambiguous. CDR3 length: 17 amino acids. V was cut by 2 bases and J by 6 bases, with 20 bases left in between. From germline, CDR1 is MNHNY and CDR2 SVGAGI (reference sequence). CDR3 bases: TGTGCCAGCAGTTACCAAAACGAGAGACGGTTCGGTCAGCCCCAGCATTTT. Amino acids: CASSYQNERRFGQPQHF.